This T cell receptor (beta chain) emerged from a study of shared clonotypes between healthy human individuals (dated by TCRdb to between 2020 and 2021). Notes on the research overall: A couple of women and a few men aged 18 to 49 years were included in the cohort. Per donor, three plates each were used for CD4 naive and CD4 memory, two for CD8 naive, and one for CD8 memory. Blood TCR repertoires of several healthy adults were deeply sequenced to estimate repertoire size and the extent of clonotype sharing between individuals. To increase sequencing depth and limit assay-specific biases, different laboratories used diverse techniques to prepare libraries and sequence TCR repertoires. Between about 0.9 and 8.9 billion PBMCs per donor were obtained by leukapheresis.

Beyond this particular receptor, the publication reports: The small number of donors limited the genetic and exposure-history diversity represented. Compared with non-shared clonotypes, the clonotypes found in all four sorted-subset donors had higher generation probabilities. Based on pairwise subsampling, the degree of clonotype sharing among donors was expected to be affected by sequencing depth. Even with the large sequencing depth, rarefaction of the sorted-subset datasets indicated that sequencing was incomplete. Naive subsets generally had larger estimated clonotype richness than memory subsets. Sampling was restricted to blood, and TCR repertoires in tissues likely differ from the TCR repertoires found in blood. Approximately 5% of naive CD4, around 3.6% of naive CD8, approximately 2.2% of memory CD4, and around 0.4% of memory CD8 clonotypes were shared across four donors.

Using the deep immunoSEQ assay, multiplex PCR amplified TCR CDR3 regions from genomic DNA. For each cell subset, the extracted genomic DNA was distributed evenly across all wells of several immunoSEQ 96-well plates, and each plate served as one replicate. For sorted subsets, 150 to 200 ng genomic DNA, equal to some 28,000 T cell genomes, was loaded into each replicate PCR. The purified libraries were quantified using a Qubit 3.0 fluorometer, sized with a Bioanalyzer 2100, and then quantified again using the KAPA Library Quantification kit. Every immunoSEQ 96-well plate was sequenced on a dedicated single-read 150-cycle Illumina NextSeq 550 flow cell. As for the authors' bioinformatics: The immunoSEQ output contained only junctional sequences without quality scores, so filtering could not match that applied to full-length reads. To assign V/J genes and CDR3, sequences were annotated against IMGT germline references using PyIR, a Python wrapper for IgBLAST v1.9. Reads with weak V/J assignments (E-value above 1e-6), missing CDR3, stop codons, out-of-frame junctions, or ambiguous translated residues were removed. V3J clonotypes were defined as sequences sharing an identical inferred V gene, J gene, and CDR3 amino acid sequence. The percentage overlap between two repertoires was calculated by dividing the number of shared unique clonotypes by the size of the smaller repertoire. Repertoire richness was assessed with RTK rarefaction, the Chao1 estimator, and Recon v2.1 estimates of unobserved clonotypes. OLGA was used to compute generation probabilities for all TCRbeta clonotypes that the gDNA method yielded from several donors. TCRdb obtained this table from immuneACCESS and retained in-frame rearrangements with V and J assigned. These tables miss some clones; where compared with another copy, unresolved V genes account for less than half of the shortfall, and the remainder is unexplained. Clone size and the V and J calls come from that table; the DNA yielded D and trimming. For this sample there are about 1 million clones; around 74% appear just once. The ten top clones hold roughly 1.4% of the sample.

About this clone: It lacks a known antigen. No much larger clonotype is one base removed from it; base qualities were not supplied. The sample has other DNA sequences that encode this CDR3 too.

V drops 0 bases and J drops 5 bases, leaving 8 bases in between. The germline V gene encodes CDR1 SGHDT and CDR2 YYEEEE. Spanning cysteine to phenylalanine, the CDR3 consists of 13 amino acids. Only the CDR3 DNA stays, 39 bases, in frame from base 1. Donors were healthy HIV-negative adults with no recently reported acute infections or vaccinations. All donors were Caucasian adults living in Nashville, Tennessee, USA. CD4+ T cells were enriched through magnetic negative selection, after which naive cells were positively selected on CD45RA and the remaining negative fraction served as the memory subset. After blood collection by leukapheresis, PBMCs were isolated using Ficoll-Histopaque density gradient centrifugation and then cryopreserved in the vapor phase of liquid nitrogen. Analytical flow cytometry was used to check the purity and quantity of every magnetically sorted T cell population. Genomic DNA was isolated from each sorted fraction and quantified by UV absorbance on a Nanodrop 2000c.

The chain is made from TRBV5-6 and TRBJ1-1, with the D gene not clear enough to name. The sequencing input was memory CD4+ T cells sorted from blood. What this sample's cell subset or site label stands for: CD45RA-negative fraction. The TCR comes from a man younger than 30 in good health. At the DNA level, the sequence is TGTGCCAGCAGCTTGGAACGTGGAACTGAAGCTTTCTTT. It specifies CASSLERGTEAFF.